This TCR beta chain is drawn from a study of naive and memory T cell subsets. The beta constant-region primer was an equimolar mix of two oligonucleotides covering TRBC1 and TRBC2. The cDNA 3' end received a ligated single-stranded oligonucleotide carrying the SP2 primer and a 12-nucleotide UMI. A single record per CDR3 protein comes from TCRdb applying MiXCR to the UMI-ligation and nested PCR reads. This table holds 81,000 or so distinct CDR3 sequences, 5.5% to 8.5% found once. Trimming cost V 4 bases and J 2 bases, with 6 bases left between them. Per the germline V gene, CDR1 is GTSNPN and CDR2 is SVGIG (reference sequence). This CDR3 region has 12 residues. This clonotype occurred many times.

The receptor's source is a human donor in good health. Input material: central memory CD4+ T cells from blood. The chain joins TRBV30 to TRBJ1-5; D gene unclear. The CDR3 here is CAWNRGNQPQHF. In DNA, the CDR3 is TGTGCCTGGAATCGTGGCAATCAGCCCCAGCATTTT.